A selection of T cell receptor beta chains follows, all from one sample in a study of T cell responses to AZD1222 COVID-19 vaccine. The assay was immunoSEQ multiplex PCR, and TCRdb's table has in-frame clones only and misses some. The table includes 85,000 to 90,000 clones, around 90% detected once. The starting material was peripheral blood, obtained on day 0 of MenACWY control vaccination. These receptors were obtained from an adult in good health. Each CDR3 is given with its conserved first and last residue. A D gene is named only where the DNA matches it firmly. Rows give clone size only sometimes, using once, few, many, or a class for an expanded clone.

D gene: TRBD1
J gene: TRBJ1-1
V gene: TRBV11-2
clone size: .
CDR3 protein: CASSPDRGRLNTEAFF
CDR3 DNA: TGTGCCAGCAGCCCAGACAGGGGGCGGTTGAACACTGAAGCTTTCTTT

D gene: .
J gene: TRBJ1-4
V gene: TRBV4-1
clone size: .
CDR3 protein: CASSRLPGTVNEKLFF
CDR3 DNA: TGCGCCAGCAGCCGTCTCCCGGGCACCGTAAATGAAAAACTGTTTTTT

D gene: TRBD1
J gene: TRBJ1-5
V gene: TRBV6-4
clone size: .
CDR3 protein: CASSETGGRNQPQHF
CDR3 DNA: TGTGCCAGCAGTGAGACAGGGGGCCGGAATCAGCCCCAGCATTTT

D gene: .
J gene: TRBJ2-1
V gene: TRBV3-1/TRBV3-2
clone size: .
CDR3 protein: CASSSSGVSSYNEQFF
CDR3 DNA: TGTGCCAGCAGCAGCTCCGGGGTGAGCTCCTACAATGAGCAGTTCTTC

D gene: TRBD1
J gene: TRBJ1-1
V gene: TRBV7-9
clone size: .
CDR3 protein: CASSSGQGRNTEAFF
CDR3 DNA: TGTGCCAGCAGCTCGGGACAGGGTCGAAACACTGAAGCTTTCTTT

D gene: .
J gene: TRBJ2-2
V gene: TRBV30
clone size: .
CDR3 protein: CAWPTLAGELFF
CDR3 DNA: TGTGCCTGGCCAACCCTGGCCGGGGAGCTGTTTTTT

D gene: TRBD1
J gene: TRBJ1-1
V gene: TRBV12-3/TRBV12-4
clone size: once
CDR3 protein: CASRTGKGTEAFF
CDR3 DNA: TGTGCCAGCAGGACAGGGAAAGGCACTGAAGCTTTCTTT

D gene: .
J gene: TRBJ1-2
V gene: TRBV7-2
clone size: .
CDR3 protein: CASSLASANYGYTF
CDR3 DNA: TGTGCCAGCAGCTTAGCTAGCGCTAACTATGGCTACACCTTC

D gene: .
J gene: TRBJ2-1
V gene: TRBV2
clone size: .
CDR3 protein: CASSTTQGTYNEQFF
CDR3 DNA: TGTGCCAGCTCCACCACCCAGGGCACCTACAATGAGCAGTTCTTC

D gene: .
J gene: TRBJ2-3
V gene: TRBV4-1
clone size: .
CDR3 protein: CASSPGEDTDTQYF
CDR3 DNA: TGCGCCAGCAGCCCCGGGGAGGACACAGATACGCAGTATTTT

D gene: .
J gene: TRBJ1-1
V gene: TRBV5-1
clone size: .
CDR3 protein: CASSLGPVEATEAFF
CDR3 DNA: TGCGCCAGCAGCTTGGGTCCGGTGGAGGCCACTGAAGCTTTCTTT

D gene: .
J gene: TRBJ1-2
V gene: TRBV3-1/TRBV3-2
clone size: .
CDR3 protein: CASSQEGIGQYGYTF
CDR3 DNA: TGTGCCAGCAGCCAAGAGGGGATCGGACAATATGGCTACACCTTC

D gene: TRBD1
J gene: TRBJ1-3
V gene: TRBV9
clone size: .
CDR3 protein: CASSPLGGFSGNTIYF
CDR3 DNA: TGTGCCAGCAGCCCCTTAGGGGGCTTTTCTGGAAACACCATATATTTT

D gene: .
J gene: TRBJ2-1
V gene: TRBV7-9
clone size: .
CDR3 protein: CASRGDGDNEQFF
CDR3 DNA: TGTGCCAGCAGGGGGGACGGTGACAATGAGCAGTTCTTC

D gene: .
J gene: TRBJ1-4
V gene: TRBV27
clone size: once
CDR3 protein: CASSFRGGGEKLFF
CDR3 DNA: TGTGCCAGCAGTTTCAGGGGCGGTGGTGAAAAACTGTTTTTT

D gene: .
J gene: TRBJ2-3
V gene: TRBV29-1
clone size: once
CDR3 protein: CSVVEVDLYTDTQYF
CDR3 DNA: TGCAGCGTTGTCGAGGTCGATTTATACACAGATACGCAGTATTTT

D gene: .
J gene: TRBJ2-6
V gene: TRBV30
clone size: .
CDR3 protein: CAWSLGGANVLTF
CDR3 DNA: TGTGCCTGGAGTCTCGGGGGGGCCAACGTCCTGACTTTC

D gene: TRBD2
J gene: TRBJ2-2
V gene: TRBV9
clone size: .
CDR3 protein: CASSPASLAGGTGELFF
CDR3 DNA: TGTGCCAGCAGCCCCGCCTCGCTAGCGGGGGGAACCGGGGAGCTGTTTTTT